This record looks at one TCR beta chain sequence and its context. Its antigen is unidentified. The observed sequence ends 3 residues before the CDR3 terminus, with the missing tail filled in from the germline J gene. The data originate from a study of T cell clonality in common variable immunodeficiency. Overall study findings and caveats: Fewer deletions and N-nucleotide insertions were reportedly seen in common variable immunodeficiency TCR beta sequences.

Libraries were prepared by immunoSEQ multiplex PCR; TCRdb keeps only in-frame clonotypes and omits some of them. The sample contains around 21,000 clones, none of them singletons. V shed 3 bases, J shed 4 bases, and the junction held 12 bases outside the gene matches. Germline CDR1 and CDR2: LNHDA and SQIVND (reference sequence). The CDR3 is 18 residues long. Replacement immunoglobulin had been given to every CVID subject for at least one year. Blood samples were heparinized, about 4.5 to 9 ml per donor. Sequenced sample: peripheral blood mononuclear cells. The TCR was taken from a human donor with common variable immunodeficiency. This chain uses TRBV19 with TRBJ2-2; 9 bases are a match to TRBD2. This CDR3 reads CASSISLAGKISTGELFF. The CDR3 bases that were read are TGTGCCAGTAGTATTTCCCTAGCGGGGAAAATCAGCACCGGGGAG.